This entry describes one T cell receptor beta chain. The antigen remains unidentified. The sample originates from a study of T-cell reconstitution after alpha-beta-depleted transplantation in children. Study results and limitations: Surviving recipient T cells and thymic progenitors accounted for the high day-60 TCRbeta diversity observed in some patients. One year after transplant, T-cell counts and diversity came mostly from newly produced T cells. Several hundred rapidly expanded clones from non-depleted graft cells reportedly supplied alpha-beta T cells about two months post-transplant.

Researchers prepared the TCRbeta library using unique molecular identifiers, the study reports. TCRdb redid the calling of the PCR reads with MiXCR, one entry per CDR3 protein. Altogether about 78,000 distinct CDR3 sequences are present, over 12% being singletons, with the ten largest covering 25% to 35%. This sample comprised PBMCs, mostly from graft donor cells, obtained 180 days after TCRalphabeta/CD19-depleted stem cell transplant. This receptor was identified in a male patient aged 2-9 years who had a stem cell transplant for acute lymphoblastic leukemia, so the T cells may come from the graft donor.

The CDR3 loop is CASRTSAGGPRDEQFF. The CDR3, as DNA: TGTGCCAGCAGAACCTCAGCGGGAGGGCCGAGGGATGAGCAGTTCTTC. V usage is TRBV11-3 and J usage is TRBJ2-1, with 10 bases lining up with TRBD2. This CDR3 is 16 amino acids long. Trimming removed 6 bases from V and 8 bases from J; junction bases left unmatched: 13. Per germline, CDR1 SGHNT and CDR2 YENEEA.